A single T cell receptor beta chain is shown here with its context. This sample is drawn from a study of PD-L1 blockade in urothelial cancer. Germline V lookup: CDR1 SQVTM, CDR2 ANQGSEA. The CDR3 length is 11 residues. Trimming shortened V by 4 bases and J by 1 base, and 4 bases separated the two germline ends. Measured with immunoSEQ multiplex PCR; TCRdb has only the in-frame clones, and not every one. This table holds 24,000 or so clones, roughly 89% found once. This clonotype was sampled from a man over 45 with urothelial cancer. The chain links TRBV29-1 to TRBJ1-1; D not certain. The source material was PBMCs, sampled around atezolizumab (anti-PD-L1) treatment. CDR3 coding DNA: TGCAGCGTTGGTAAGAACACTGAAGCTTTCTTT. This translates into CSVGKNTEAFF.